Shown below are 9 T cell receptor beta chains from a single sample sequenced in a study of tissue T cells after allogeneic stem cell transplantation. Here immunoSEQ multiplex PCR was the method, and the copy in TCRdb shows in-frame clones only, minus some. The sample consists of about 25,000 clones, about 73% of them appearing once. The sequencing used tissue from the ileum, collected at autopsy. These receptors all come from a female donor at least 60 years old with lung cancer.

V and J are TRBV11-2 and TRBJ2-1, with D possibly being TRBD1 (5 bases). With 5 bases removed from V and 6 bases from J, the gap between germline ends came to 14 bases. This CDR3 comprises 14 residues. Germline lookup yields CDR1 SGHAT and CDR2 FQNNGV. Here the CDR3 reads CASSADRAANEQFF. The DNA of the CDR3 is TGTGCCAGCAGCGCCGACAGAGCTGCCAATGAGCAGTTCTTC.

The gene calls are TRBV10-1 and TRBJ2-5, with D perhaps matching TRBD2 (5 bases). Germline values: CDR1 WNHNN, CDR2 SYGVQD (reference sequence). The CDR3 loop spans 13 amino acids. V lost 6 bases and J 5 bases, leaving 13 bases between the germline ends. The CDR3 DNA reads as TGCGCCAGCAGCCCTACTAGTACGGAGACCCAGTACTTC. Protein sequence: CASSPTSTETQYF.

The chain links TRBV21-1 to TRBJ1-5. TRBV21-1 is flagged as a pseudogene. The CDR3 sequence is 15 residues long. The CDR3 DNA follows: TGTGCCAGCAGCAAAAAGGACTATAGCAATCAGCCCCAGCATTTT. Translating it yields CASSKKDYSNQPQHF.

The chain has TRBV5-5 and TRBJ1-1; no definite D call. V gave up 7 bases and J gave up 1 base, with 11 bases separating them. Germline values: CDR1 SGHKS, CDR2 YYEKEE (reference sequence). The CDR3 is 13 residues long. Here the CDR3 reads CASAKEWNTEAFF. CDR3 DNA sequence: TGTGCCAGCGCGAAAGAGTGGAACACTGAAGCTTTCTTT.

This clone was recorded a few times. The rearrangement uses TRBV7-9 and TRBJ1-3; weak D call: TRBD1 (6 bases). CDR1 and CDR2 from the germline V gene are SEHNR and FQNEAQ (reference sequence). This CDR3 is built from 18 residues. V was clipped by 5 bases and J by 0 bases, with 20 bases between them. The DNA of the CDR3 is TGTGCCAGCAGCCGCGCTGCCCTACAGGGAAACTCTGGAAACACCATATATTTT. This sequence encodes CASSRAALQGNSGNTIYF.

This clone was counted between two and nine times. J is TRBJ2-5 and V is TRBV10-2; TRBD2 agrees at 13 bases. Looked up from germline, CDR1 is WSHSY and CDR2 is SAAADI. The trim removed 6 bases at V and 5 bases at J, leaving 9 bases unmatched. This CDR3 spans 16 amino acids. The CDR3 DNA sequence: TGCGCCAGCAGAGCCACTAGCGGGGGGGCTAGGGAGACCCAGTACTTC. Translating it yields CASRATSGGARETQYF.

This chain uses TRBV5-4 with TRBJ1-4; the match to TRBD1 covers 9 bases. CDR1 and CDR2 (germline): SGHNT, YYREEE (reference sequence). This CDR3 region has 15 residues. V lost 4 bases, J lost 6 bases, and 7 bases stayed unmatched. The CDR3: CASSPGQGEDEKLFF. The CDR3 nucleotides read TGTGCCAGCAGCCCGGGACAGGGTGAGGATGAAAAACTGTTTTTT.

The CDR3 DNA reads TGTGCCAGCAGGTCACAAGGGGGGTATGGCTACACCTTC. It codes for CASRSQGGYGYTF. The rearrangement links TRBV7-2 to TRBJ1-2; TRBD1 is a possible D gene (6 bases). The length of the CDR3 is 13 residues. From germline, CDR1 is SGHTA and CDR2 FQGNSA. Trimming removed 6 bases from V and 5 bases from J, with 13 bases in between.

This clone showed up just once. V gene TRBV5-5 combines with J gene TRBJ2-6; 10 nucleotides match TRBD1. Germline V CDR1 and CDR2: SGHKS, YYEKEE (reference sequence). The V segment lost 3 bases and the J segment 4 bases; nucleotides outside the gene matches: 10. This CDR3 comprises 18 residues. As DNA, the CDR3 is TGTGCCAGCAGCTGGATTCCGGGACAGGGGACAGGGGCCAACGTCCTGACTTTC. This encodes CASSWIPGQGTGANVLTF.